The T cell receptor (beta chain) described here comes from a study of blood T cell repertoires in COVID-19. Turning to the study itself: There were acute and convalescent COVID-19 samples, and they came from the United States, Italy and Spain.

The repertoire was sequenced with immunoSEQ multiplex PCR; TCRdb's copy has only in-frame clones and lacks some. The table lists 310,000 or so clones, about 83% of them singletons, with around 1.2% in the top ten. This clone was recorded a few times. Germline CDR1 reads GTSNPN; CDR2 reads SVGIG (reference sequence). The CDR3 spans 15 residues. Germline trimming cut 4 bases from V and 8 bases from J; bases unmatched to any gene: 14. Sequences were obtained from peripheral blood. The clonotype was recovered from a woman aged 45 to 65 with acute or convalescent COVID-19. The chain carries TRBV30 and TRBJ1-1; 9 bases match TRBD1. This CDR3 is CAWKDRGLRYEEAFF. DNA for the CDR3: TGTGCCTGGAAGGACAGGGGACTGCGGTATGAAGAAGCTTTCTTT. Filled out from reference TRBV30 and TRBJ1-1, the complete variable domain reads SQTIHQWPATLVQPVGSPLSLECTVEGTSNPNLYWYRQAAGRGLQLLFYSVGIGQISSEVPQNLSASRPQDRQFILSSKKLLLSDSGFYLCAWKDRGLRYEEAFFGQGTRLTVV.